The clone carrying this T cell receptor (beta chain) has only one observation. Its antigen remains unidentified. V lost 0 bases and J lost 0, with 15 bases in between. The CDR3 has 18 amino acids. Per the germline V gene, CDR1 is MGHRA and CDR2 is YSYEKL. PCR was performed using 60 Vbeta and 13 Jbeta primers. Some clones are missing from TCRdb's copy, which holds only in-frame ones; the method was immunoSEQ multiplex PCR. In the table there are approximately 200,000 clones, roughly 80% of which are singletons. This entry belongs to a study of cytomegalovirus exposure and HLA in healthy donors. Study-level points and caveats: The study carried out a later analysis of TCR beta sequences. It associated 15,000 to 20,000 of them with specific HLA alleles at a false discovery rate of 0.05.

Sequenced material: PBMCs. V gene TRBV4-1 combines with J gene TRBJ2-1, with D possibly TRBD1 on 5 matching bases. This TCR came from a woman between 18 and 29 years old in good health and CMV-seronegative. The CDR3 coding sequence is TGCGCCAGCAGCCAAGATGCCTTGGGGCGCAACTCCTACAATGAGCAGTTCTTC. Protein: CASSQDALGRNSYNEQFF.